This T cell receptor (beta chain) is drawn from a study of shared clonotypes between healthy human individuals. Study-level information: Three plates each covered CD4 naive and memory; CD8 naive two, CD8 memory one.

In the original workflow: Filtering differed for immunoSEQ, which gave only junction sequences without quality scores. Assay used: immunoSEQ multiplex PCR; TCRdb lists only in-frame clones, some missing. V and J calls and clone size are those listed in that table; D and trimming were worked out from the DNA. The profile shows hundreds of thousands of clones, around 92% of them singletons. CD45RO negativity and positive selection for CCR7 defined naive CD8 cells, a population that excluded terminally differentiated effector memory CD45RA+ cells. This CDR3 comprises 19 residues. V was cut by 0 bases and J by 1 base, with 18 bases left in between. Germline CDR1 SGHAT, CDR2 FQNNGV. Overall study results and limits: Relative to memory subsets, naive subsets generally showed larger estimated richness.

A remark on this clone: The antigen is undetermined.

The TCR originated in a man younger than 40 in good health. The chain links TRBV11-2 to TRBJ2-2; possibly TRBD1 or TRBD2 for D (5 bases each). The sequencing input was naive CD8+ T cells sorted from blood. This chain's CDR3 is CASSLEVLVGAVNTGELFF. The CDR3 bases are TGTGCCAGCAGCTTAGAGGTGCTGGTCGGGGCGGTGAACACCGGGGAGCTGTTTTTT.